This TCR beta chain was found in a study of blood T cell repertoires in COVID-19. Method: immunoSEQ multiplex PCR; TCRdb's copy keeps in-frame clones and lacks some. The sample records about 200,000 clones, nearly 90% being singletons. Germline-derived CDR1 and CDR2 are SGHRS and YFSETQ. With V trimmed by 4 bases and J by 1 base, 11 bases remained unmatched. This CDR3 region has 17 residues. While infection was still active, Seattle patients were enrolled and then followed longitudinally. The receptor was derived from a man aged 50 or older with COVID-19, enrolled during active disease. The sequenced sample consisted of peripheral blood. The J gene is TRBJ2-5, the V gene TRBV5-1, with TRBD2 identical over 9 bases. Here the CDR3 reads CASSPGGWRGGQETQYF. The CDR3 coding sequence is TGCGCCAGCAGCCCTGGGGGTTGGCGGGGGGGCCAAGAGACCCAGTACTTC.